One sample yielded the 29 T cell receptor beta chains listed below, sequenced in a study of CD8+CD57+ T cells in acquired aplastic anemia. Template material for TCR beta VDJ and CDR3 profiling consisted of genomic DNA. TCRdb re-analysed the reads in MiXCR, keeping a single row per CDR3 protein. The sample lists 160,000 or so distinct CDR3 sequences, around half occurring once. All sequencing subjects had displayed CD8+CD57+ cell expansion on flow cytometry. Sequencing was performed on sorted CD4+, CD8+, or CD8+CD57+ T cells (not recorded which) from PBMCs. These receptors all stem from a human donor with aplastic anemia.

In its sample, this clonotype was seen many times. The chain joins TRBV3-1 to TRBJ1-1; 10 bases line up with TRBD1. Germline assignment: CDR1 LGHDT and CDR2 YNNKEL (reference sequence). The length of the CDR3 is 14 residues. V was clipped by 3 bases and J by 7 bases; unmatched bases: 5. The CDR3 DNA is TGTGCCAGCAGCCACCTGGGACAGGGGCGTGAAGCTTTCTTT. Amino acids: CASSHLGQGREAFF.

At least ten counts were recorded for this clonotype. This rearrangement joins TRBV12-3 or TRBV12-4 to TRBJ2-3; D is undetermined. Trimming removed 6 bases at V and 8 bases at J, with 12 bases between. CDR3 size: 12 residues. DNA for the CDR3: TGTGCCAGCAGCCTGGCGACTCCTACGCAGTATTTT. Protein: CASSLATPTQYF.

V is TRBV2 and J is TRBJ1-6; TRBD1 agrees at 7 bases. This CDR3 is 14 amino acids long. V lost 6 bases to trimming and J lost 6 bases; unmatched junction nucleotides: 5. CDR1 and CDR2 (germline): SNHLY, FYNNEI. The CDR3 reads CASRRQGGNSPLHF. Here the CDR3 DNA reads TGTGCCAGCAGGCGACAGGGAGGTAATTCACCCCTCCACTTT.

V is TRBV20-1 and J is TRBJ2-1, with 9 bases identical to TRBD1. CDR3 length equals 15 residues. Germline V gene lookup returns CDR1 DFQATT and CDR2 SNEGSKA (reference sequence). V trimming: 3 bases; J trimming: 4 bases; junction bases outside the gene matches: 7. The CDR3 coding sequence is TGCAGTGCTAGTCCGGGACAGGGAAGATACAATGAGCAGTTCTTC. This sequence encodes CSASPGQGRYNEQFF.

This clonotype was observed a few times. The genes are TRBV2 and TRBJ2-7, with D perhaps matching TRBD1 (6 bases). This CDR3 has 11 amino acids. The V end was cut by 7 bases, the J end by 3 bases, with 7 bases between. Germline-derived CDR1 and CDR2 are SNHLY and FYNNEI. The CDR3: CASKQGYEQYF. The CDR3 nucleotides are TGTGCCAGCAAACAGGGCTACGAGCAGTACTTC.

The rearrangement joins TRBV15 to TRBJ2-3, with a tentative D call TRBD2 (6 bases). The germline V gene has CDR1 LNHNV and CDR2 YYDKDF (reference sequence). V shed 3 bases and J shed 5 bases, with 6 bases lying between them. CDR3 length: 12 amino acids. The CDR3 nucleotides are TGTGCCACCAGCAGGCGGGGAGATACGCAGTATTTT. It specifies CATSRRGDTQYF.

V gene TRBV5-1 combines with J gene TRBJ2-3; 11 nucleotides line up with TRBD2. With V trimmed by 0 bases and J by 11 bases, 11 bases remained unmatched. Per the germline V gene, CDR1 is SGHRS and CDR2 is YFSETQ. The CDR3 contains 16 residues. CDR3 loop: CASSLGLAGGGNEQYF. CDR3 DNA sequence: TGCGCCAGCAGCTTGGGGCTAGCGGGGGGTGGCAATGAGCAGTATTTT.

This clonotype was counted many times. The CDR3 loop is CASSITGQDNSPLHF. Here the CDR3 DNA reads TGTGCCAGTAGTATAACGGGACAGGATAATTCACCCCTCCACTTT. This rearrangement joins TRBV19 to TRBJ1-6, with 8 bases matching TRBD1. This CDR3 has 15 residues. J gave up 5 bases and V 2 bases, and 2 bases lay outside the gene matches. Germline CDR1 LNHDA, CDR2 SQIVND (reference sequence).

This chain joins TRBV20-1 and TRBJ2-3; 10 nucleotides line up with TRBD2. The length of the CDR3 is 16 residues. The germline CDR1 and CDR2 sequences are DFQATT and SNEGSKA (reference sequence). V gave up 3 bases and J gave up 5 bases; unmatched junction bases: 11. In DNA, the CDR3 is TGCAGTGCTAGGAAACTAGCGGGGCTGGCGGTAGATACGCAGTATTTT. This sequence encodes CSARKLAGLAVDTQYF.

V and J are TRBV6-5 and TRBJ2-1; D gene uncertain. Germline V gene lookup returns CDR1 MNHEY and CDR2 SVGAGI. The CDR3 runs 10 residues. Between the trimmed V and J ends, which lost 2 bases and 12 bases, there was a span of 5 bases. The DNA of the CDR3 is TGTGCCAGCAGTTACGACCCGCAGTTCTTC. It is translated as CASSYDPQFF.

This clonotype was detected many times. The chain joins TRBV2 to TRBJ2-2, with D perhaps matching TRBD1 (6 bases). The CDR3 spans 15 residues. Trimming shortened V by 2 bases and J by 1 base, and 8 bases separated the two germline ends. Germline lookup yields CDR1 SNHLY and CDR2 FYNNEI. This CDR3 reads CASSETGWNTGELFF. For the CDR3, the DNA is TGTGCCAGCAGTGAAACAGGGTGGAACACCGGGGAGCTGTTTTTT.

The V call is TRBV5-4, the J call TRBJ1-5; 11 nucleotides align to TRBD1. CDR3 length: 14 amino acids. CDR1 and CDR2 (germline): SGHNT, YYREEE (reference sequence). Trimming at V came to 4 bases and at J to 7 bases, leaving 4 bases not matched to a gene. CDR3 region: CASSPGQGEQPQHF. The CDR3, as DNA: TGTGCCAGCAGCCCGGGACAGGGGGAGCAGCCCCAGCATTTT. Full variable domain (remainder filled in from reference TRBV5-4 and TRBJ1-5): ETGVTQSPTHLIKTRGQQVTLRCSSQSGHNTVSWYQQALGQGPQFIFQYYREEENGRGNFPPRFSGLQFPNYSSELNVNALELDDSALYLCASSPGQGEQPQHFGDGTRLSIL.

DNA of the CDR3: TGCAGTGCTAGTCCTGCTAGCTTCTGGGAGCAGTACTTC. Amino acid sequence: CSASPASFWEQYF. The V call is TRBV20-1, the J call TRBJ2-7, with D possibly TRBD2 on 5 matching bases. Per the germline V gene, CDR1 is DFQATT and CDR2 is SNEGSKA (reference sequence). Trimming took 3 bases from V and 7 from J, leaving 16 bases between them. The CDR3 loop spans 13 amino acids.

Here the CDR3 DNA reads TGCAGCGTTTTCTCAATCCACAGGGCGACAGATACGCAGTATTTT. Its translation: CSVFSIHRATDTQYF. The gene calls are TRBV29-1 and TRBJ2-3, with a tentative D call TRBD1 (6 bases). Germline values: CDR1 SQVTM, CDR2 ANQGSEA. V lost 5 bases, J lost 3 bases, and 18 bases lay in between. This CDR3 is built from 15 residues.

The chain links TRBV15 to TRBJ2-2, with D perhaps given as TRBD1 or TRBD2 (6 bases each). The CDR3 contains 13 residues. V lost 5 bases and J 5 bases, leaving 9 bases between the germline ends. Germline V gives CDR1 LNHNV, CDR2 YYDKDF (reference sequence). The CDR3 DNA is TGTGCCACCAGCGAGGGGGGAACCGGGGAGCTGTTTTTT. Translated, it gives CATSEGGTGELFF.

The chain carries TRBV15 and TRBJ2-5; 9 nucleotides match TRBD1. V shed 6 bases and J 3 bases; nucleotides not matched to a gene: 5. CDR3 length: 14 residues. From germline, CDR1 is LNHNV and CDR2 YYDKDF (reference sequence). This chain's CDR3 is CATRDRGGEETQYF. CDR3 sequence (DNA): TGTGCCACCAGGGACAGGGGAGGGGAAGAGACCCAGTACTTC.

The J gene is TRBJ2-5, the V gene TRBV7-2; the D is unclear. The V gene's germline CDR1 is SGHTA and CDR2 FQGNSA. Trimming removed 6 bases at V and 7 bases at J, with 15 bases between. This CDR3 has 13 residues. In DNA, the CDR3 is TGTGCCAGCAGAAATAGTGGTCTTGGGACCCAGTACTTC. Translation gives CASRNSGLGTQYF. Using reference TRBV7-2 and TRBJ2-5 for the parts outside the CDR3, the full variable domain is GAGVSQSPSNKVTEKGKDVELRCDPISGHTALYWYRQSLGQGLEFLIYFQGNSAPDKSGLPSDRFSAERTGGSVSTLTIQRTQQEDSAVYLCASRNSGLGTQYFGPGTRLLVL.

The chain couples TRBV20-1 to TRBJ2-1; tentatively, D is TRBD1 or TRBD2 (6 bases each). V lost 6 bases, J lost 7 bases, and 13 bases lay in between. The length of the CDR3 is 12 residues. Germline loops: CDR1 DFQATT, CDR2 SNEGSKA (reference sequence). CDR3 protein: CSAKGGRNEQFF. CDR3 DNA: TGCAGTGCCAAGGGGGGAAGGAATGAGCAGTTCTTC.

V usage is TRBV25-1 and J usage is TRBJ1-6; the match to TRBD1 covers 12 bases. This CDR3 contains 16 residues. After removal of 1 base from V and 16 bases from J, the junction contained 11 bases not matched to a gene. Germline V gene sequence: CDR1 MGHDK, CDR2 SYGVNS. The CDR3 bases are TGTGCCAGCAGTGAATTCGCAGGGACAGGGGGCAACGGACTCCACTTT. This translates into CASSEFAGTGGNGLHF.

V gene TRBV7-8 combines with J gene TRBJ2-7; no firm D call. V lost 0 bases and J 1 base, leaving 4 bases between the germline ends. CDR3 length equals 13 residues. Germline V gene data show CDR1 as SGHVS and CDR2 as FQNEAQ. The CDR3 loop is CASSLAESYEQYF. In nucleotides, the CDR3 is TGTGCCAGCAGCTTAGCTGAGTCCTACGAGCAGTACTTC. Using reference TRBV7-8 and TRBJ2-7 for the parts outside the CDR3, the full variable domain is GAGVSQSPRYKVAKRGQDVALRCDPISGHVSLFWYQQALGQGPEFLTYFQNEAQLDKSGLPSDRFFAERPEGSVSTLKIQRTQQEDSAVYLCASSLAESYEQYFGPGTRLTVT.

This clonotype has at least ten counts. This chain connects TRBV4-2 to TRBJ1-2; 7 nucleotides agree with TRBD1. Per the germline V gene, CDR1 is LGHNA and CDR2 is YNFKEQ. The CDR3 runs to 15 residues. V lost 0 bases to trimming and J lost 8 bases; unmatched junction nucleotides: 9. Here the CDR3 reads CASSQDLRGRGGYTF. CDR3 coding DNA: TGTGCCAGCAGCCAAGATCTGAGGGGGCGCGGGGGCTACACCTTC.

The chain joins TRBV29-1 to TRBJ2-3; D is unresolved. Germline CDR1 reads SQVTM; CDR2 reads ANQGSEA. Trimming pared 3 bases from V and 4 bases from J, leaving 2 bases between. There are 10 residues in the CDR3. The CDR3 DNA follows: TGCAGCGTTGATGCAGATACGCAGTATTTT. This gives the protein CSVDADTQYF.

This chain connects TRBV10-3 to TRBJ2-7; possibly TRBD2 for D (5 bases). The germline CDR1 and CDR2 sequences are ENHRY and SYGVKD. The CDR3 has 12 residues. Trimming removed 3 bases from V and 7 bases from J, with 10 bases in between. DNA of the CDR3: TGTGCCATCAGTGACCGCACGGGGGAGCAGTACTTC. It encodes CAISDRTGEQYF.

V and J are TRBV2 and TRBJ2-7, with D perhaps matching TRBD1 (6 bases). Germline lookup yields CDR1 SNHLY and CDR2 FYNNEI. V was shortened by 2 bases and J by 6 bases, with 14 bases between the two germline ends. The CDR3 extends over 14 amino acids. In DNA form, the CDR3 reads TGTGCCAGCAGTGAAATTGCAACAGGGCTCGAGCAGTACTTC. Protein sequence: CASSEIATGLEQYF.

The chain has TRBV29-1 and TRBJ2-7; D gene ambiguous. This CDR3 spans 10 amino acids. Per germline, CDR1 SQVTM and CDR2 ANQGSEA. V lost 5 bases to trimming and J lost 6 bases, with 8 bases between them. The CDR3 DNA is TGCAGCGTTCAGGACCGCGAGCAGTACTTC. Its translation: CSVQDREQYF.

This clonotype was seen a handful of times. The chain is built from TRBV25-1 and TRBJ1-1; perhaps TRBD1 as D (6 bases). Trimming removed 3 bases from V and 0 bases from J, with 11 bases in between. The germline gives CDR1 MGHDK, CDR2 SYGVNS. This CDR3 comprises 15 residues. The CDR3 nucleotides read TGTGCCAGCAGTGAGGGACACAACATGAACACTGAAGCTTTCTTT. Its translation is CASSEGHNMNTEAFF.

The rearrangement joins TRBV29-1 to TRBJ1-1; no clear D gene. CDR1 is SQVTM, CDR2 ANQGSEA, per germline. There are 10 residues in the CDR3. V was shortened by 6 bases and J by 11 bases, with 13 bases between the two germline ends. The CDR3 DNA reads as TGCAGCGTCGTGGGAAGGGAGGCTTTCTTT. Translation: CSVVGREAFF.

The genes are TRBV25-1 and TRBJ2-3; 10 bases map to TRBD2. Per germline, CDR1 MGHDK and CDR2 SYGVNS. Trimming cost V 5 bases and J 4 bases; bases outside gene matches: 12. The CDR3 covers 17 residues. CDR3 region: CASSYDGAGGFSDTQYF. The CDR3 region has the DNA TGTGCCAGCAGTTACGACGGAGCGGGAGGGTTTTCAGATACGCAGTATTTT. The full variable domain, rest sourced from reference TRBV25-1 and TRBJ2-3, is EADIYQTPRYLVIGTGKKITLECSQTMGHDKMYWYQQDPGMELHLIHYSYGVNSTEKGDLSSESTVSRIRTEHFPLTLESARPSHTSQYLCASSYDGAGGFSDTQYFGPGTRLTVL.

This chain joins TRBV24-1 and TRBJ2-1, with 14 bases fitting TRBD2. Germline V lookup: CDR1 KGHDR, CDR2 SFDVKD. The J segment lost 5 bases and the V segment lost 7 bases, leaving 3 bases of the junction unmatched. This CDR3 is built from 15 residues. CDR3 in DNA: TGTGCCACCAGCGGGACTAGCGGGAGTAACAATGAGCAGTTCTTC. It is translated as CATSGTSGSNNEQFF.